A selection of T cell receptor beta chains follows, all from one sample in a study of blood T cell repertoires in COVID-19. Profiling relied on immunoSEQ multiplex PCR, and the TCRdb table lists in-frame clones only, not all of them. This sample carries fewer than 40,000 clones, 85% of them seen once, and the ten largest clones take approximately 8.9%. The specimen sequenced was peripheral blood. Receptors were obtained from a human donor in a cohort sampled during active COVID-19. Each CDR3 is given with its conserved first and last residue. The D gene is left open where the match is weak. For some rows the clone size is stated as once, few or many, or as a class when expanded; others skip it.

- | TRBJ2-3 | 11 | TRBV20-1 | - | CSARRADTQYF | TGCAGTGCAAGACGGGCAGATACGCAGTATTTT
- | TRBJ1-6 | 15 | TRBV18 | - | CASSPQGIPNSPLHF | TGTGCCAGCTCACCCCAGGGAATACCCAATTCACCCCTCCACTTT
TRBD2 | TRBJ2-7 | 16 | TRBV5-1 | few | CASSLEGTSLTYEQYF | TGCGCCAGCAGCTTGGAAGGGACTAGCTTAACCTACGAGCAGTACTTC
- | TRBJ1-1 | 16 | TRBV9 | - | CASSVRDNLGTTEAFF | TGTGCCAGCAGCGTCCGGGACAACCTTGGAACCACTGAAGCTTTCTTT
- | TRBJ2-2 | 17 | TRBV18 | - | CASSPYNLVANTGELFF | TGTGCCAGCTCACCATACAACCTGGTGGCGAACACCGGGGAGCTGTTTTTT
- | TRBJ2-2 | 16 | TRBV7-6 | - | CASSRRGRKNTGELFF | TGTGCCAGCAGCAGGAGGGGGCGAAAGAACACCGGGGAGCTGTTTTTT
- | TRBJ2-1 | 14 | TRBV7-9 | - | CASSLVGHYNEQFF | TGTGCCAGCAGCTTAGTGGGACATTACAATGAGCAGTTCTTC
- | TRBJ2-6 | 18 | TRBV7-3 | - | CASSLIVGTGPGANVLTF | TGTGCCAGCAGCTTAATTGTCGGCACAGGGCCTGGGGCCAACGTCCTGACTTTC
- | TRBJ1-2 | 12 | TRBV28 | - | CASSQDSYGYTF | TGTGCCAGCAGTCAGGACAGTTATGGCTACACCTTC
- | TRBJ2-1 | 14 | TRBV7-9 | - | CASSLARTDNEQFF | TGTGCCAGCAGCCTCGCCCGGACAGACAATGAGCAGTTCTTC
- | TRBJ2-3 | 12 | TRBV6-5 | - | CASRNSGNTQYF | TGTGCCAGCAGGAATAGCGGAAATACGCAGTATTTT
- | TRBJ1-1 | 13 | TRBV20-1 | - | CSASSGQNTEAFF | TGCAGTGCTAGTAGTGGACAGAACACTGAAGCTTTCTTT
- | TRBJ1-1 | 14 | TRBV30 | - | CAWEEQAGRTEAFF | TGTGCCTGGGAAGAGCAAGCAGGGAGGACTGAAGCTTTCTTT
- | TRBJ2-7 | 14 | TRBV2 | - | CASSDRGDSYEQYF | TGTGCCAGCAGTGACAGGGGCGACTCCTACGAGCAGTACTTC
TRBD1 | TRBJ1-1 | 12 | TRBV18 | once | CASSYETGEAFF | TGTGCCAGCTCATACGAGACAGGGGAAGCTTTCTTT
- | TRBJ1-2 | 14 | TRBV5-4 | - | CASSLPGTNYGYTF | TGTGCCAGCAGCTTGCCAGGGACTAACTATGGCTACACCTTC
- | TRBJ1-4 | 15 | TRBV4-1 | - | CASRRVPADLEGLFF | TGCGCCAGCAGAAGGGTCCCAGCGGACCTGGAGGGACTGTTTTTT
- | TRBJ2-5 | 12 | TRBV4-3 | - | CASLGEAGTQYF | TGCGCCAGCCTGGGCGAAGCGGGGACCCAGTACTTC
TRBD1 | TRBJ2-7 | 13 | TRBV6-6 | - | CASRQGHSYEQYF | TGTGCCAGCAGACAGGGGCACTCCTACGAGCAGTACTTC
- | TRBJ2-3 | 15 | TRBV2 | once | CASIGDFGGTDTQYF | TGTGCCAGCATAGGGGACTTTGGGGGCACAGATACGCAGTATTTT
- | TRBJ2-2 | 12 | TRBV2 | - | CASRGGNGELFF | TGTGCCAGTCGTGGGGGGAATGGGGAGCTGTTTTTT
- | TRBJ1-1 | 14 | TRBV7-9 | - | CASSLNRANTEAFF | TGTGCCAGCAGCTTAAACAGGGCGAACACTGAAGCTTTCTTT
TRBD1 | TRBJ1-2 | 13 | TRBV5-1 | - | CASSLGGGAGYTF | TGCGCCAGCAGCTTGGGAGGGGGCGCGGGCTACACCTTC
TRBD2 | TRBJ2-7 | 14 | TRBV6-5 | - | CASSYSGTSGQQYF | TGTGCCAGCAGTTACTCCGGGACTAGCGGCCAGCAGTACTTC
TRBD1 | TRBJ1-2 | 16 | TRBV18 | few | CASSPDRGSLIGGYTF | TGTGCCAGCTCCCCGGACAGGGGATCCCTTATTGGGGGCTACACCTTC
- | TRBJ2-7 | 15 | TRBV10-3 | - | CAISEDPGPTYEQYF | TGTGCCATCAGTGAGGACCCAGGGCCTACCTACGAGCAGTACTTC
TRBD1 | TRBJ1-2 | 15 | TRBV6-5 | - | CASSYGTGGAGGYTF | TGTGCCAGCAGTTACGGGACAGGGGGCGCGGGAGGCTACACCTTC
TRBD1 | TRBJ2-2 | 16 | TRBV7-9 | - | CASRLRDTGGTGELFF | TGTGCCAGCAGATTGCGGGACACAGGGGGGACCGGGGAGCTGTTTTTT
- | TRBJ2-3 | 12 | TRBV11-2 | - | CASSRLGDTQYF | TGTGCCAGCAGCAGACTAGGAGATACGCAGTATTTT
TRBD2 | TRBJ2-7 | 15 | TRBV25-1 | once | CASSEPGTGGYEQYF | TGTGCCAGCAGTGAACCGGGGACGGGAGGGTACGAGCAGTACTTC
TRBD2 | TRBJ2-2 | 19 | TRBV4-3 | - | CASSQDRSSGSVGSGELFF | TGCGCCAGCAGCCAAGATCGGTCTAGCGGGAGTGTGGGGTCCGGGGAGCTGTTTTTT
TRBD1 | TRBJ2-7 | 14 | TRBV7-2 | - | CASSLGAGGYEQYF | TGTGCCAGCAGCTTAGGCGCAGGGGGCTACGAGCAGTACTTC
TRBD1 | TRBJ1-4 | 15 | TRBV9 | - | CASSVGTGYGEKLFF | TGTGCCAGCAGCGTAGGGACAGGGTACGGTGAAAAACTGTTTTTT
- | TRBJ1-2 | 11 | TRBV6-5 | once | CASSSSRGYTF | TGTGCCAGCAGTTCGTCGCGGGGCTACACCTTC
- | TRBJ1-6 | 13 | TRBV3-1/TRBV3-2 | - | CASSQGEYSPLHF | TGTGCCAGCAGCCAAGGCGAGTATTCACCCCTCCACTTT
TRBD2 | TRBJ2-5 | 14 | TRBV7-2 | - | CASSVGLGKETQYF | TGTGCCAGCAGCGTAGGACTAGGGAAGGAGACCCAGTACTTC
TRBD2 | TRBJ2-1 | 14 | TRBV29-1 | - | CSVGGGRSYNEQFF | TGCAGCGTTGGTGGCGGGAGGTCCTACAATGAGCAGTTCTTC
TRBD1 | TRBJ2-7 | 15 | TRBV23-1 | - | CASSQSDRDSYEQYF | TGCGCCAGCAGTCAATCGGACAGGGACTCCTACGAGCAGTACTTC
TRBD2 | TRBJ2-7 | 15 | TRBV6-5 | - | CASSYRAGGPYEQYF | TGTGCCAGCAGTTACCGAGCGGGAGGGCCCTACGAGCAGTACTTC
- | TRBJ2-1 | 15 | TRBV9 | - | CASSADPGPPNEQFF | TGTGCCAGCAGCGCTGACCCGGGTCCCCCTAATGAGCAGTTCTTC
- | TRBJ1-2 | 13 | TRBV10-3 | few | CATSIQEAYGYTF | TGTGCCACCAGCATTCAGGAGGCCTATGGCTACACCTTC
TRBD1 | TRBJ2-7 | 14 | TRBV6-5 | - | CASRTGFGWNEQYF | TGTGCCAGCAGGACAGGGTTCGGGTGGAACGAGCAGTACTTC
TRBD2 | TRBJ2-1 | 15 | TRBV20-1 | - | CSASPGSGAYNEQFF | TGCAGTGCTAGTCCCGGAAGCGGGGCATACAATGAGCAGTTCTTC
- | TRBJ2-7 | 11 | TRBV18 | - | CASSPSNEQYF | TGTGCCAGCTCACCTTCAAACGAGCAGTACTTC
TRBD2 | TRBJ2-2 | 16 | TRBV7-2 | - | CASSPTPGGRGGELFF | TGTGCCAGCAGCCCAACCCCTGGCGGGAGGGGCGGGGAGCTGTTTTTT
TRBD1 | TRBJ2-1 | 15 | TRBV18 | - | CASSPGQGGYNEQFF | TGTGCCAGCTCACCGGGACAGGGGGGATACAATGAGCAGTTCTTC
TRBD1 | TRBJ1-6 | 13 | TRBV6-4 | - | CASSQTGQAPLHF | TGTGCCAGCAGCCAGACAGGGCAGGCACCCCTCCACTTT
- | TRBJ2-1 | 14 | TRBV7-4 | once | CASQTGDRYNEQFF | TGTGCCAGCCAAACGGGGGACCGGTACAATGAGCAGTTCTTC
- | TRBJ2-5 | 16 | TRBV20-1 | - | CSASPPQGGSQETQYF | TGCAGTGCTAGTCCCCCACAGGGAGGGTCACAAGAGACCCAGTACTTC
TRBD1 | TRBJ1-1 | 16 | TRBV5-4 | - | CASSLDQGAMNTEAFF | TGTGCCAGCAGCTTGGATCAGGGGGCGATGAACACTGAAGCTTTCTTT
- | TRBJ1-5 | 15 | TRBV6-5 | - | CASSYRGNSNQPQHF | TGTGCCAGCAGTTACAGGGGGAATAGCAATCAGCCCCAGCATTTT
TRBD1 | TRBJ2-4 | 14 | TRBV5-1 | - | CASSSTGGENIQYF | TGCGCCAGCAGCTCGACAGGGGGTGAAAACATTCAGTACTTC
TRBD1 | TRBJ1-2 | 17 | TRBV18 | few | CASSPSLNRGGNYGYTF | TGTGCCAGCTCACCATCTTTAAACAGGGGGGGAAACTATGGCTACACCTTC
- | TRBJ1-1 | 15 | TRBV18 | - | CASSPSNRPNTEAFF | TGTGCCAGCTCACCAAGTAACAGACCGAACACTGAAGCTTTCTTT
TRBD1 | TRBJ1-1 | 13 | TRBV19 | - | CASRGTGITEAFF | TGTGCCAGTAGGGGGACAGGGATCACTGAAGCTTTCTTT
- | TRBJ1-1 | 11 | TRBV20-1 | - | CSAARWTEAFF | TGCAGTGCGGCTAGATGGACTGAAGCTTTCTTT
TRBD2 | TRBJ2-2 | 18 | TRBV4-1 | once | CASSQVWSGGAVTGELFF | TGCGCCAGCAGCCAAGTTTGGAGCGGGGGGGCGGTAACCGGGGAGCTGTTTTTT
TRBD2 | TRBJ2-1 | 17 | TRBV4-2 | - | CASSRSAGASSYNEQFF | TGTGCCAGCAGCCGTTCAGCGGGGGCGAGCTCCTACAATGAGCAGTTCTTC
- | TRBJ1-1 | 12 | TRBV30 | - | CAWGVQGREAFF | TGTGCCTGGGGTGTACAGGGTCGAGAAGCTTTCTTT
- | TRBJ2-1 | 15 | TRBV5-1 | - | CASSPGGISYNEQFF | TGCGCCAGCAGCCCGGGCGGGATCTCCTACAATGAGCAGTTCTTC